Described below is a single T cell receptor beta chain sequence and its context. Its antigen is still unknown. CDR3 length: 15 amino acids. Germline CDR1 and CDR2: LNHDA and SQIVND (reference sequence). V lost 8 bases to trimming and J lost 0 bases, with 14 bases between them. Using viral peptide pools, the ViraFEST assay grew out antigen-specific CD4+ T cells prior to sequencing. Subsequent to approximately 9 days of culture, CD4+ T cells were isolated. Every well got over 1.5 million PBMC, which were grown with around 11 IU/ml IL-2 and 8.5 to 10 ug/ml peptides. Both day 3 and day 7 saw half the medium replaced with IL-2 medium. This sample stems from a study of vaccination effects on CD4 cells after COVID-19. Measured with immunoSEQ multiplex PCR; TCRdb has only the in-frame clones, and not every one. The data contain about 14,000 clones, approximately 82% of them seen just once; the ten biggest clones take up approximately 25%.

This receptor was identified in a human donor who received a COVID-19 vaccine. The input for sequencing was CD4+ T cells from PBMCs cultured with HCoV-229E spike peptides, taken before COVID-19 vaccination. The chain carries TRBV19 and TRBJ1-5; D unresolved. CDR3 sequence: CASSPERHSNQPQHF. The CDR3 coding sequence is TGTGCCAGTTCGCCGGAACGGCATAGCAATCAGCCCCAGCATTTT. Combining the CDR3 with reference TRBV19 and TRBJ1-5 gives the whole variable domain DGGITQSPKYLFRKEGQNVTLSCEQNLNHDAMYWYRQDPGQGLRLIYYSQIVNDFQKGDIAEGYSVSREKKESFPLTVTSAQKNPTAFYLCASSPERHSNQPQHFGDGTRLSIL.